These 21 T cell receptor beta chains came from one sample sequenced in a study of radiotherapy plus CTLA-4 blockade in lung cancer. The assay was immunoSEQ multiplex PCR, and TCRdb's table has in-frame clones only and misses some. Of 49,000 or so clones in the sample, less than 85% were seen once. The sequencing here drew on peripheral blood, taken from a patient treated with radiotherapy plus ipilimumab. Every receptor here comes from a human donor with non-small cell lung cancer who had stable disease on radiotherapy plus ipilimumab.

The V and J genes are TRBV6-4 and TRBJ1-2; 9 nucleotides match TRBD1. CDR1 and CDR2 from the germline V gene are MRHNA and SNTAGT. CDR3 length: 16 residues. Trimming cost V 2 bases and J 4 bases; bases outside gene matches: 8. CDR3 sequence: CASSDPRDRETYGYTF. For the CDR3, the DNA is TGTGCCAGCAGTGACCCCCGGGACAGGGAGACCTATGGCTACACCTTC.

This clone was counted only a few times. This chain joins TRBV28 and TRBJ1-1; D remains ambiguous. CDR1 is MDHEN and CDR2 is SYDVKM in the germline V gene. The CDR3 is 11 residues long. V lost 3 bases and J 6 bases, leaving 5 bases between the germline ends. This CDR3 is CASSFKAEAFF. As DNA, the CDR3 is TGTGCCAGCAGTTTTAAGGCTGAAGCTTTCTTT.

The chain links TRBV7-9 to TRBJ2-2; D remains unclear. The CDR3 extends over 15 amino acids. The germline V and J ends were trimmed by 8 bases and 0 bases, with 13 bases remaining between them. CDR1 SEHNR and CDR2 FQNEAQ come from the germline V gene (reference sequence). In nucleotides, the CDR3 is TGTGCCAGCCCCTTCGGGCCTGCGAACACCGGGGAGCTGTTTTTT. Protein sequence: CASPFGPANTGELFF.

In DNA, the CDR3 is TGTGCCTGCTCAGGAGCCCAAACTTACGAGCAGTACTTC. This translates into CACSGAQTYEQYF. The chain combines TRBV30 with TRBJ2-5; D unresolved. TRBJ2-7 explains the end of the DNA better; the J call may be wrong. The CDR3 is 13 residues long. The germline V gene encodes CDR1 GTSNPN and CDR2 SVGIG (reference sequence).

This chain links TRBV5-1 with TRBJ2-1, with 12 bases aligning to TRBD2. Germline assignment: CDR1 SGHRS and CDR2 YFSETQ. The CDR3 has 16 residues. V lost 4 bases to trimming and J lost 8 bases; unmatched junction nucleotides: 10. CDR3 in amino acids: CASSPHLAGGLDEQFF. The DNA for the CDR3 is TGCGCCAGCAGCCCTCATCTAGCGGGGGGGCTCGATGAGCAGTTCTTC. The variable domain in full, completed from reference TRBV5-1 and TRBJ2-1, reads KAGVTQTPRYLIKTRGQQVTLSCSPISGHRSVSWYQQTPGQGLQFLFEYFSETQRNKGNFPGRFSGRQFSNSRSEMNVSTLELGDSALYLCASSPHLAGGLDEQFFGPGTRLTVL.

The V call is TRBV5-6, the J call TRBJ1-6; the match to TRBD1 covers 10 bases. The CDR3 loop spans 15 amino acids. Germline V lookup: CDR1 SGHDT, CDR2 YYEEEE. After removal of 0 bases from V and 8 bases from J, the junction contained 2 bases not matched to a gene. CDR3 sequence reads: CASSLAGTGDSPLHF. For the CDR3, the DNA is TGTGCCAGCAGCTTGGCCGGGACAGGGGATTCACCCCTCCACTTT.

The V call is TRBV30, the J call TRBJ1-4; D call uncertain. The CDR3 spans 13 residues. Trimming pared 4 bases from V and 4 bases from J, leaving 10 bases between. From germline, CDR1 is GTSNPN and CDR2 SVGIG (reference sequence). The CDR3: CAWIPPSNEKLFF. The CDR3 coding sequence is TGTGCCTGGATACCGCCAAGTAATGAAAAACTGTTTTTT.

The CDR3 spells CAISEARGSAFF. In nucleotides, the CDR3 is TGTGCCATCAGTGAGGCCAGAGGGAGTGCTTTCTTT. The chain employs TRBV10-3 and TRBJ1-1; no reliable D call. This CDR3 has 12 residues. V dropped 2 bases and J dropped 11 bases, with 12 bases sitting between them. Germline CDR1 and CDR2: ENHRY and SYGVKD.

The chain has TRBV2 and TRBJ2-1; no reliable D call. Germline V gives CDR1 SNHLY, CDR2 FYNNEI. Trimming took 3 bases from V and 4 from J, leaving 7 bases between them. There are 13 residues in the CDR3. The CDR3 loop is CASSDRRYNEQFF. The CDR3 DNA sequence: TGTGCCAGCAGTGATCGAAGGTACAATGAGCAGTTCTTC.

The V gene is TRBV19, the J gene TRBJ1-2; 7 nucleotides line up with TRBD1. The CDR3 covers 16 residues. CDR1 is LNHDA, CDR2 SQIVND, per germline (reference sequence). The V and J ends lost 7 bases and 0 bases, in that order; junction bases with no gene match: 11. The CDR3 loop reads CASTHQGGTANYGYTF. The CDR3 coding sequence is TGTGCCAGTACCCACCAGGGGGGGACAGCTAACTATGGCTACACCTTC.

The genes are TRBV6-5 and TRBJ1-3, with 8 bases identical to TRBD1. CDR3 size: 14 residues. V lost 5 bases and J lost 7; bases outside the gene matches: 7. Looked up from germline, CDR1 is MNHEY and CDR2 is SVGAGI. The CDR3 region has the DNA TGTGCCAGCAGTCCACAGGGGGTAGGGAACACCATATATTTT. As protein: CASSPQGVGNTIYF.

This clone was observed a handful of times. The chain employs TRBV7-9 and TRBJ1-1, with D possibly TRBD1 on 5 matching bases. The CDR3 loop spans 15 amino acids. CDR1 is SEHNR and CDR2 is FQNEAQ in the germline V gene (reference sequence). V lost 5 bases and J lost 0, with 13 bases in between. The CDR3 coding sequence is TGTGCCAGCAGCGCCCCGGGACGGATGAACACTGAAGCTTTCTTT. Encoded protein: CASSAPGRMNTEAFF.

J is TRBJ1-3 and V is TRBV2; D possibly corresponds to TRBD1 (6 bases). The CDR3 length is 15 residues. From germline, CDR1 is SNHLY and CDR2 FYNNEI. Trimming took off 7 bases at V and 4 bases at J, with 17 bases between the two ends. CDR3 coding DNA: TGTGCCAGCACCAGCGCCGGGACACGGGGAAACACCATATATTTT. Protein sequence: CASTSAGTRGNTIYF.

A single count supports this clone. The V gene is TRBV6-5, the J gene TRBJ1-5; D remains unclear. Trimming cost V 7 bases and J 4 bases, with 11 bases left between them. The CDR3 covers 13 residues. CDR1 MNHEY and CDR2 SVGAGI come from the germline V gene. The CDR3 DNA reads TGTGCCAGCAACGAGGTCCCGAATCAGCCCCAGCATTTT. Protein sequence: CASNEVPNQPQHF.

The chain combines TRBV27 with TRBJ2-3, with a weak D call TRBD1 (6 bases). There are 18 residues in the CDR3. Germline-derived CDR1 and CDR2 are MNHEY and SMNVEV (reference sequence). The V and J ends lost 3 bases and 5 bases respectively, with 24 bases between them. The CDR3 DNA sequence: TGTGCCAGCAGTTTGCTAATGACCAGGGGTTCCGGTGGAGATACGCAGTATTTT. Translated, it gives CASSLLMTRGSGGDTQYF.

The gene calls are TRBV2 and TRBJ2-7; no definite D call. Germline V gene lookup returns CDR1 SNHLY and CDR2 FYNNEI. The CDR3 loop spans 13 amino acids. V lost 3 bases to trimming and J lost 2 bases, with 8 bases between them. The CDR3 DNA follows: TGTGCCAGCAGTGATTTGCTAGCCTACGAGCAGTACGTC. Protein sequence: CASSDLLAYEQYV.

The chain combines TRBV5-4 with TRBJ1-4; D remains ambiguous. Germline lookup yields CDR1 SGHNT and CDR2 YYREEE (reference sequence). The germline V and J ends were trimmed by 0 bases and 8 bases, with 11 bases remaining between them. The CDR3 sequence is 14 residues long. CDR3 DNA: TGTGCCAGCAGCTTGGACCAGGCAAACGAAAAACTGTTTTTT. Encoded protein: CASSLDQANEKLFF.

The genes are TRBV23-1 and TRBJ1-3; 8 positions agree with TRBD1. TRBV23-1 counts as an open reading frame of uncertain function. The CDR3 has 20 amino acids. V lost 2 bases to trimming and J lost 2 bases; unmatched junction nucleotides: 17. DNA for the CDR3: TGCGCCAGCAGTCAACGGCCAGGGGGCTCAAAGCAGTTGGCTGGAAACACCATATATTTT. Translating gives CASSQRPGGSKQLAGNTIYF.

This chain links TRBV28 with TRBJ2-3; D may be TRBD1 (6 bases). Germline CDR1 reads MDHEN; CDR2 reads SYDVKM. The CDR3 length is 15 residues. V was pared by 2 bases and J by 3 bases, with 12 bases between. The CDR3 is CASSLAGAVTDTQYF. For the CDR3, the DNA is TGTGCCAGCAGTTTAGCAGGGGCTGTAACAGATACGCAGTATTTT.

V and J are TRBV30 and TRBJ1-1; possibly TRBD1 for D (5 bases). CDR1 and CDR2 from the germline V gene are GTSNPN and SVGIG (reference sequence). Deletions cut 2 bases from V and 5 bases from J, with 12 bases between. CDR3 length: 13 amino acids. The CDR3 sequence is CAWSSGKRTEAFF. The CDR3 region has the DNA TGTGCCTGGAGTTCAGGGAAGAGGACTGAAGCTTTCTTT. The entire variable domain, with the rest obtained from reference TRBV30 and TRBJ1-1, is as follows: SQTIHQWPATLVQPVGSPLSLECTVEGTSNPNLYWYRQAAGRGLQLLFYSVGIGQISSEVPQNLSASRPQDRQFILSSKKLLLSDSGFYLCAWSSGKRTEAFFGQGTRLTVV.

The chain recombines TRBV6-1 with TRBJ1-2; 9 nucleotides line up with TRBD1. The CDR3 extends over 13 amino acids. V was clipped by 8 bases and J by 6 bases; unmatched bases: 7. CDR1 is MNHNS and CDR2 is SASEGT in the germline V gene. CDR3 sequence reads: CASSGTGSNGYTF. The CDR3 bases are TGTGCCAGCTCCGGGACAGGGAGCAATGGCTACACCTTC.